This entry lists 15 T cell receptor beta chains sequenced from one sample in a study of T cell responses to AZD1222 COVID-19 vaccine. TCRdb's copy holds only in-frame clones and misses some; the assay was immunoSEQ multiplex PCR. The sample carries 95,000 to 100,000 clones, under 90% recorded once. Sequenced material: peripheral blood, taken on day 0 of AZD1222 vaccination. The receptors were gathered from an adult in good health.

V gene TRBV4-2 combines with J gene TRBJ2-1, with TRBD2 identical over 8 bases. V dropped 0 bases and J dropped 2; count of bases not matched to a gene: 3. The CDR3 runs 16 residues. The germline V gene encodes CDR1 LGHNA and CDR2 YNFKEQ. The CDR3 region has the DNA TGTGCCAGCAGCCAAGAAGGCGGGAGGACCTACAATGAGCAGTTCTTC. Translating it yields CASSQEGGRTYNEQFF.

This clone occurred once. The genes are TRBV27 and TRBJ2-7; TRBD1 matches 7 bases. This CDR3 contains 13 residues. V lost 6 bases and J lost 6; bases outside the gene matches: 8. Germline V gene data show CDR1 as MNHEY and CDR2 as SMNVEV (reference sequence). This chain's CDR3 is CASSRQGVGEQYF. CDR3 DNA: TGTGCCAGCAGCAGGCAGGGGGTTGGCGAGCAGTACTTC.

CDR3 loop: CASSYQLPRGTDEQFF. The DNA for the CDR3 is TGTGCCAGCAGCTACCAACTACCGAGGGGGACGGATGAGCAGTTCTTC. The V gene is TRBV5-4, the J gene TRBJ2-1; D is perhaps TRBD1 (6 bases). CDR1 and CDR2 (germline): SGHNT, YYREEE (reference sequence). This CDR3 is built from 16 residues. Trimming took 3 bases from V and 8 from J, leaving 21 bases between them.

This clone was recorded a few times. This chain uses TRBV28 with TRBJ1-3; D is undetermined. This CDR3 spans 13 amino acids. From germline, CDR1 is MDHEN and CDR2 SYDVKM. Trimming pared 6 bases from V and 6 bases from J, leaving 12 bases between. DNA for the CDR3: TGTGCCAGCAGACCATCTCTGGAAAACACCATATATTTT. It is translated as CASRPSLENTIYF.

This sequence joins TRBV28 and TRBJ1-2; TRBD1 might be the D (5 bases). Trimming left V 5 bases short and J 4 bases short, with 17 bases between. Per germline, CDR1 MDHEN and CDR2 SYDVKM. The CDR3 covers 15 residues. CDR3 in amino acids: CASSPPGRVGYGYTF. CDR3 sequence (DNA): TGTGCCAGCAGTCCCCCAGGGCGGGTGGGCTATGGCTACACCTTC.

V is TRBV1 and J is TRBJ2-2; the D call of TRBD2 is as the table states it, not checked on the DNA. TRBV1 is described as a pseudogene. This CDR3 comprises 16 residues. This CDR3 is CTSSQDRLAGTGELFF. Here the CDR3 DNA reads TGCACCAGCAGCCAAGATCGGCTAGCTGGAACCGGGGAGCTGTTTTTT.

This chain uses TRBV2 with TRBJ1-1; 7 bases are shared with TRBD1. V gave up 4 bases and J gave up 1 base; unmatched junction bases: 3. Germline-derived CDR1 and CDR2 are SNHLY and FYNNEI. CDR3 length equals 14 residues. The CDR3 DNA is TGTGCCAGCAGTGTTAGGACAGGGAACACTGAAGCTTTCTTT. Translating it yields CASSVRTGNTEAFF.

The rearrangement uses TRBV13 and TRBJ1-2; TRBD1 might be the D (5 bases). Germline V gene data show CDR1 as PRHDT and CDR2 as FYEKMQ (reference sequence). V was shortened by 6 bases and J by 3 bases, with 20 bases between the two germline ends. This CDR3 contains 16 residues. CDR3 region: CASSEDRRGVDYGYTF. As DNA, the CDR3 is TGTGCCAGCAGTGAAGATAGAAGGGGAGTCGACTATGGCTACACCTTC. The full variable domain, its missing parts supplied by reference TRBV13 and TRBJ1-2, is AAGVIQSPRHLIKEKRETATLKCYPIPRHDTVYWYQQGPGQDPQFLISFYEKMQSDKGSIPDRFSAQQFSDYHSELNMSSLELGDSALYFCASSEDRRGVDYGYTFGSGTRLTVV.

J is TRBJ1-1 and V is TRBV24-1; D gene uncertain. Germline V CDR1 and CDR2: KGHDR, SFDVKD. This CDR3 contains 13 residues. V lost 8 bases and J 8 bases, leaving 17 bases between the germline ends. CDR3 loop: CATKARERSEAFF. The CDR3 DNA is TGTGCCACCAAGGCGAGGGAAAGGTCGGAAGCTTTCTTT.

This clone was detected a few times. The chain is built from TRBV11-1 and TRBJ2-7; no firm D call. CDR3 length equals 12 residues. The V end lost 5 bases, the J end lost 2 bases, and 7 bases lay between the germline ends. Germline V lookup: CDR1 SGHAT, CDR2 FQDESV (reference sequence). CDR3 region: CASSGEAYEQYF. The CDR3 DNA sequence: TGTGCCAGCAGCGGAGAAGCCTACGAGCAGTACTTC.

The chain employs TRBV7-9 and TRBJ1-2; 7 bases align to TRBD1. V shed 3 bases, J shed 0 bases, and the junction held 10 bases outside the gene matches. CDR1 SEHNR and CDR2 FQNEAQ come from the germline V gene (reference sequence). This CDR3 has 17 residues. The CDR3 bases are TGTGCCAGCAGCTTGGCTACCCGGGACAGCTCTAACTATGGCTACACCTTC. Amino acid sequence: CASSLATRDSSNYGYTF. The whole variable domain, filled in from reference TRBV7-9 and TRBJ1-2, reads DTGVSQNPRHKITKRGQNVTFRCDPISEHNRLYWYRQTLGQGPEFLTYFQNEAQLEKSRLLSDRFSAERPKGSFSTLEIQRTEQGDSAMYLCASSLATRDSSNYGYTFGSGTRLTVV.

The chain is built from TRBV6-1 and TRBJ2-7, with TRBD2 as a possible D gene (6 bases). Germline loops: CDR1 MNHNS, CDR2 SASEGT. With 2 bases removed from V and 6 bases from J, the gap between germline ends came to 17 bases. The CDR3 is made up of 15 amino acids. The CDR3 nucleotides are TGTGCCAGCAGTGAACCGGGGGAAAAAACCTTCGAGCAGTACTTC. Protein: CASSEPGEKTFEQYF.

Turning to this clone: Distinct nucleotide sequences in the sample also encode this CDR3. V and J are TRBV18 and TRBJ1-5, with unresolved D. CDR1 and CDR2 from the germline V gene are KGHSH and LQKENI. The CDR3 totals 14 residues. V was trimmed by 2 bases and J by 0 bases, leaving 5 bases between them. DNA for the CDR3: TGTGCCAGCTCACCAGGCAGTAGCAATCAGCCCCAGCATTTT. It translates to CASSPGSSNQPQHF. Combining the CDR3 with reference TRBV18 and TRBJ1-5 gives the whole variable domain NAGVMQNPRHLVRRRGQEARLRCSPMKGHSHVYWYRQLPEEGLKFMVYLQKENIIDESGMPKERFSAEFPKEGPSILRIQQVVRGDSAAYFCASSPGSSNQPQHFGDGTRLSIL.

The chain recombines TRBV3-1 (or the pseudogene TRBV3-2) with TRBJ2-3; a possible D gene is TRBD1 (6 bases). Germline CDR1 and CDR2: LGHDT and YNNKEL (reference sequence). Trimming pared 3 bases from V and 6 bases from J, leaving 25 bases between. CDR3 length: 18 residues. The CDR3 region is CASSHTHIYSDQGDTQYF. CDR3 nucleotides: TGTGCCAGCAGCCACACTCATATCTACAGCGATCAGGGGGATACGCAGTATTTT.

This clone has only a few counts. This chain links TRBV27 with TRBJ2-7; 8 bases map to TRBD1. V shed 3 bases and J 5 bases; nucleotides not matched to a gene: 9. This CDR3 has 15 residues. CDR1 is MNHEY, CDR2 SMNVEV, per germline (reference sequence). Here the CDR3 reads CASSLAGQGYDEQYF. In nucleotides, the CDR3 is TGTGCCAGCAGTTTGGCCGGACAGGGCTACGACGAGCAGTACTTC.